This TCR beta chain derives from a study of somatic mutations in cytotoxic T cells in rheumatoid arthritis. Overall study context: Right after diagnosis, and before any treatment had started, patient peripheral blood (about 30 ml EDTA) was drawn.

General observations from the study: Adjustment for multiple comparisons was not applied to the slight TRBV07 underrepresentation observed in rheumatoid arthritis patients. Clonality measured in CD8+ T cells did not differ significantly between rheumatoid arthritis patients and age-matched healthy controls. The study found that the largest CD8+ clone exceeded 20% of CD8+ cells in about an eighth of the roughly 60 patients.

Data came from immunoSEQ multiplex PCR; TCRdb stores just in-frame clones and leaves some out. The table shows some 30,000 clones, with approximately 86% occurring only once. J was trimmed by 4 bases and V by 7 bases; bases with no gene match: 19. CDR1 and CDR2 (germline): SEHNR, FQNEAQ (reference sequence). CDR3 size: 18 residues. To note about this clone: What it binds is unknown.

The TCR originated in an adult with rheumatoid arthritis. Sequencing was carried out using CD8+ T cells sorted from blood. This chain joins TRBV7-9 and TRBJ2-3; TRBD2 matches at 8 bases. The CDR3 nucleotides are TGTGCCAGCACCCCCCCCCGCGGGGGGACTCCGCGCCCAGATACGCAGTATTTT. Its translation is CASTPPRGGTPRPDTQYF. The full variable domain, rest sourced from reference TRBV7-9 and TRBJ2-3, is DTGVSQNPRHKITKRGQNVTFRCDPISEHNRLYWYRQTLGQGPEFLTYFQNEAQLEKSRLLSDRFSAERPKGSFSTLEIQRTEQGDSAMYLCASTPPRGGTPRPDTQYFGPGTRLTVL.